This T cell receptor (beta chain) was found in a study of blood T cell repertoires in COVID-19. This clone has just a few counts. Within the sample, other DNA sequences also encode this same CDR3. Germline trimming cut 3 bases from V and 5 bases from J; bases unmatched to any gene: 12. The CDR3 runs 17 residues. From germline, CDR1 is LNHDA and CDR2 SQIVND (reference sequence). Repertoires were generated with immunoSEQ multiplex PCR, while TCRdb's copy carries only in-frame clones and drops some. This table holds about 330,000 clones, 75% to 90% found once. The V and J genes are TRBV19 and TRBJ2-3; TRBD2 matches at 9 bases. This TCR derives from a man aged 30-40 years who had recovered from COVID-19. The sequenced sample consisted of PBMCs or T cells enriched from blood (not recorded which). CDR3 amino acids: CASSIIRAGGRGDTQYF. CDR3 DNA: TGTGCCAGTAGTATTATTAGGGCGGGGGGGCGGGGAGATACGCAGTATTTT. The variable domain in full, with the rest retrieved from reference TRBV19 and TRBJ2-3, is DGGITQSPKYLFRKEGQNVTLSCEQNLNHDAMYWYRQDPGQGLRLIYYSQIVNDFQKGDIAEGYSVSREKKESFPLTVTSAQKNPTAFYLCASSIIRAGGRGDTQYFGPGTRLTVL.